One sample yielded the 29 T cell receptor beta chains listed below, sequenced in a study of blood T cell repertoires in COVID-19. Profiled with immunoSEQ multiplex PCR; TCRdb holds only in-frame clones, not every one. This sample has under 200,000 clones, with around 85% found just once. The material sequenced was peripheral blood. Receptors were obtained from a man between 60 and 75 years old with COVID-19, enrolled during active disease.

Only one count was recorded for this clone. V usage is TRBV30 and J usage is TRBJ1-3; possible D gene TRBD1, 6 bases. This CDR3 spans 13 amino acids. V lost 5 bases, J lost 2 bases, and 10 bases lay in between. From germline, CDR1 is GTSNPN and CDR2 SVGIG (reference sequence). CDR3 in amino acids: CAWSRDTGNTIYF. The CDR3 DNA reads TGTGCCTGGTCCCGGGACACTGGAAACACCATATATTTT.

The rearrangement joins TRBV4-2 to TRBJ1-4, with 7 bases fitting TRBD1. CDR1 and CDR2 (germline): LGHNA, YNFKEQ. V was clipped by 0 bases and J by 7 bases; unmatched bases: 2. The CDR3 is made up of 14 amino acids. CDR3 DNA sequence: TGTGCCAGCAGCCAAGAAGGGACAGTTGAAAAACTGTTTTTT. Amino acid sequence: CASSQEGTVEKLFF.

V and J are TRBV7-8 and TRBJ1-1; 7 nucleotides align to TRBD1. The CDR3 length is 14 residues. Germline CDR1 and CDR2: SGHVS and FQNEAQ. V gave up 5 bases and J gave up 1 base; unmatched junction bases: 4. Here the CDR3 DNA reads TGTGCCAGCAGCACCGGGACAGCGAACACTGAAGCTTTCTTT. Translated: CASSTGTANTEAFF.

This clone was detected a few times. The rearrangement joins TRBV28 to TRBJ1-1; 10 bases match TRBD1. CDR3 length equals 17 residues. Germline V gene data show CDR1 as MDHEN and CDR2 as SYDVKM. The V and J ends lost 5 bases and 1 base, in that order; junction bases with no gene match: 10. CDR3 residues: CASSPGGQGGRNTEAFF. CDR3 sequence (DNA): TGTGCCAGCAGTCCAGGTGGACAGGGGGGCAGGAACACTGAAGCTTTCTTT.

This CDR3 reads CASRLNRGAKNIQYF. The CDR3 coding sequence is TGTGCCAGCAGACTTAACAGGGGAGCCAAAAACATTCAGTACTTC. V gene TRBV6-5 combines with J gene TRBJ2-4; 7 bases match TRBD1. The junction had 5 bases not matched to a gene; V was cut back by 6 bases and J by 0 bases. Germline V gene sequence: CDR1 MNHEY, CDR2 SVGAGI. This CDR3 is built from 15 residues.

J is TRBJ2-5 and V is TRBV15; the D is unclear. Germline values: CDR1 LNHNV, CDR2 YYDKDF (reference sequence). The CDR3 runs 13 residues. V was shortened by 1 base and J by 3 bases, with 6 bases between the two germline ends. CDR3 DNA sequence: TGTGCCACCAGCAGAGTCTTTAAAGAGACCCAGTACTTC. Its translation is CATSRVFKETQYF.

About this clone itself: One end of the junction is discordant with germline, which a read error may explain. This chain joins TRBV6-5 and TRBJ1-6; 7 bases are a match to TRBD1. This CDR3 has 14 residues. Germline CDR1 reads MNHEY; CDR2 reads SVGAGI. This chain's CDR3 is CASMTGSSNSPLHF. The CDR3 DNA reads TGTGCCAGCATGACAGGGTCCTCTAATTCACCCCTCCACTTT.

The chain joins TRBV19 to TRBJ2-4; the D gene is possibly TRBD2 (6 bases). Deletions cut 7 bases from V and 6 bases from J, with 16 bases between. Germline values: CDR1 LNHDA, CDR2 SQIVND (reference sequence). The CDR3 contains 14 residues. The chain's CDR3 is CASMGRGLGNIQYF. CDR3 coding DNA: TGTGCCAGTATGGGGCGGGGTTTGGGAAACATTCAGTACTTC.

The chain links TRBV29-1 to TRBJ2-2; a weak D match, TRBD1 (6 bases). Per germline, CDR1 SQVTM and CDR2 ANQGSEA. Trimming removed 6 bases at V and 7 bases at J, with 9 bases between. The CDR3 loop spans 11 amino acids. This CDR3 is CSVAGVGELFF. CDR3 in DNA: TGCAGCGTCGCAGGGGTCGGGGAGCTGTTTTTT.

The gene calls are TRBV5-1 and TRBJ1-4; 11 positions agree with TRBD1. Germline V gene lookup returns CDR1 SGHRS and CDR2 YFSETQ. Unmatched junction bases numbered 4, after V lost 4 bases and J lost 5 bases. There are 15 residues in the CDR3. CDR3 coding DNA: TGCGCCAGCAGCGCGGGACAGGGGGTAAATGAAAAACTGTTTTTT. Translation gives CASSAGQGVNEKLFF.

The chain has TRBV5-6 and TRBJ2-1, with D perhaps TRBD2 (6 bases). The V end was cut by 3 bases, the J end by 7 bases, with 17 bases between. Germline-derived CDR1 and CDR2 are SGHDT and YYEEEE. This CDR3 is 15 amino acids long. The CDR3 loop reads CASSSLRIRGNEQFF. The CDR3 DNA is TGTGCCAGCAGCTCGTTAAGAATCCGGGGGAATGAGCAGTTCTTC.

The chain has TRBV30 and TRBJ1-1; TRBD1 is a possible D gene (6 bases). The germline gives CDR1 GTSNPN, CDR2 SVGIG (reference sequence). V was cut by 8 bases and J by 3 bases, with 13 bases left in between. The CDR3 spans 12 residues. The DNA for the CDR3 is TGTGCCGGGGGGGGGCAAGACACTGAAGCTTTCTTT. Residues: CAGGGQDTEAFF.

V gene TRBV25-1 combines with J gene TRBJ1-1; 8 nucleotides agree with TRBD1. Looked up from germline, CDR1 is MGHDK and CDR2 is SYGVNS. The CDR3 totals 14 residues. V lost 1 base and J lost 7; bases outside the gene matches: 5. The CDR3 spells CASSELGQGVEAFF. The CDR3 DNA reads as TGTGCCAGCAGTGAATTAGGACAGGGAGTTGAAGCTTTCTTT.

This rearrangement joins TRBV30 to TRBJ1-4; TRBD1 matches at 7 bases. This CDR3 contains 14 residues. Per the germline V gene, CDR1 is GTSNPN and CDR2 is SVGIG (reference sequence). J gave up 7 bases and V 2 bases, and 7 bases lay outside the gene matches. CDR3 in amino acids: CAWSPQGWGEKLFF. The DNA for the CDR3 is TGTGCCTGGAGTCCACAGGGGTGGGGTGAAAAACTGTTTTTT.

The V call is TRBV14, the J call TRBJ1-1, with D uncertain. Germline V gene sequence: CDR1 SGHDN, CDR2 FVKESK. The CDR3 sequence is 16 residues long. The V end was cut by 4 bases, the J end by 0 bases, with 15 bases between. The CDR3 region has the DNA TGTGCCAGCAGCCCCCACAGCAACTTTATGAACACTGAAGCTTTCTTT. Translated, it gives CASSPHSNFMNTEAFF.

This clone was counted only a few times. V usage is TRBV6-4 and J usage is TRBJ1-2; D is undetermined. Germline assignment: CDR1 MRHNA and CDR2 SNTAGT. The V and J ends lost 6 bases and 3 bases respectively, with 8 bases between them. This CDR3 contains 12 residues. The CDR3, as DNA: TGTGCCAGCAGCGCCGGGGACTATGGCTACACCTTC. Protein sequence: CASSAGDYGYTF.

The chain carries TRBV3-1 (or the pseudogene TRBV3-2) and TRBJ2-1, with TRBD2 as a possible D gene (6 bases). Per the germline V gene, CDR1 is LGHDT and CDR2 is YNNKEL (reference sequence). CDR3 size: 17 residues. V gave up 0 bases and J gave up 7 bases, with 19 bases separating them. The CDR3 reads CASSQDMTLGGTNEQFF. The CDR3 coding sequence is TGTGCCAGCAGCCAAGATATGACTTTAGGAGGGACGAATGAGCAGTTCTTC.

The CDR3 reads CASSRAGADTQYF. The CDR3 DNA sequence: TGTGCCAGCAGTCGGGCGGGGGCAGATACGCAGTATTTT. The chain recombines TRBV6-2 or TRBV6-3 with TRBJ2-3; TRBD2 matches 7 bases. The CDR3 sequence is 13 residues long. Germline CDR1 is MNHEY and CDR2 is SVGEGT. Losses at the gene ends were 5 bases for V and 4 bases for J; bases not matched to a gene: 3.

The rearrangement links TRBV10-2 to TRBJ1-6; D perhaps matches TRBD1 (6 bases). From germline, CDR1 is WSHSY and CDR2 SAAADI. The CDR3 spans 13 residues. Trimming cost V 10 bases and J 5 bases, with 12 bases left between them. CDR3 coding DNA: TGCGCCATCGACAGGCGTGATAATTCACCCCTCCACTTT. It specifies CAIDRRDNSPLHF.

The chain carries TRBV9 and TRBJ2-2, with TRBD2 matching 9 bases. CDR3 length: 18 residues. Looked up from germline, CDR1 is SGDLS and CDR2 is YYNGEE. With V trimmed by 0 bases and J by 4 bases, 10 bases remained unmatched. This chain's CDR3 is CASSVASGRTSGTGELFF. CDR3 coding DNA: TGTGCCAGCAGCGTAGCAAGCGGGAGGACCTCGGGCACCGGGGAGCTGTTTTTT.

The genes are TRBV19 and TRBJ1-1; perhaps TRBD1 as D (5 bases). Germline assignment: CDR1 LNHDA and CDR2 SQIVND (reference sequence). Between the trimmed V and J ends, which lost 5 bases and 3 bases, there was a span of 10 bases. The CDR3 loop spans 13 amino acids. The CDR3 here is CASSRGRDTEAFF. For the CDR3, the DNA is TGTGCCAGTAGTCGGGGGAGAGACACTGAAGCTTTCTTT.

This chain joins TRBV18 and TRBJ2-6; the match to TRBD1 covers 11 bases. V shed 3 bases, J shed 0 bases, and the junction held 1 base outside the gene matches. The CDR3 spans 17 residues. The germline V gene has CDR1 KGHSH and CDR2 LQKENI. This CDR3 reads CASSPGQGASGANVLTF. Written as DNA, the CDR3 is TGTGCCAGCTCACCTGGACAGGGGGCCTCTGGGGCCAACGTCCTGACTTTC.

The chain couples TRBV5-1 to TRBJ2-2; D perhaps matches TRBD1 (7 bases). CDR1 SGHRS and CDR2 YFSETQ come from the germline V gene. Trimming cost V 5 bases and J 7 bases, with 18 bases left between them. The CDR3 is 15 residues long. CDR3: CASSSGGQRIGELFF. For the CDR3, the DNA is TGCGCCAGCAGTTCCGGGGGACAGAGGATCGGGGAGCTGTTTTTT.

The CDR3 DNA is TGTGCCAGCAGCTTCGGGACAGGGCACTACGAGCAGTACTTC. Its protein is CASSFGTGHYEQYF. The chain carries TRBV11-2 and TRBJ2-7; 9 positions match TRBD1. The CDR3 is 14 amino acids. Trimming cost V 3 bases and J 3 bases; bases outside gene matches: 3. Germline V gene lookup returns CDR1 SGHAT and CDR2 FQNNGV.

The V call is TRBV5-6, the J call TRBJ2-7; TRBD1 aligns across 11 bases. This CDR3 region has 14 residues. Germline lookup yields CDR1 SGHDT and CDR2 YYEEEE. V lost 5 bases and J lost 7; bases outside the gene matches: 8. This chain's CDR3 is CASSWTGGQGEQYF. The CDR3 region has the DNA TGTGCCAGCAGTTGGACAGGGGGCCAGGGGGAGCAGTACTTC.

This CDR3 reads CASRRTGNSYEQYF. The CDR3 nucleotides read TGCGCCAGCAGAAGGACAGGGAACTCCTACGAGCAGTACTTC. J is TRBJ2-7 and V is TRBV10-2; the match to TRBD1 covers 8 bases. CDR3 length: 14 amino acids. Germline CDR1 and CDR2: WSHSY and SAAADI. The V segment lost 6 bases and the J segment 0 bases; nucleotides outside the gene matches: 4.

The chain employs TRBV6-5 and TRBJ2-7, with 9 positions matching TRBD2. The CDR3 length is 15 residues. Per germline, CDR1 MNHEY and CDR2 SVGAGI. The V and J ends lost 6 bases and 3 bases, in that order; junction bases with no gene match: 9. The CDR3 DNA reads as TGTGCCAGCAGGCCCCGGGGTAGCGGGGGCTACGAGCAGTACTTC. Translated, it gives CASRPRGSGGYEQYF.

The chain employs TRBV7-2 and TRBJ2-3; TRBD1 aligns across 7 bases. The CDR3 loop spans 15 amino acids. CDR1 and CDR2 (germline): SGHTA, FQGNSA. V trimming: 5 bases; J trimming: 3 bases; junction bases outside the gene matches: 8. Here the CDR3 reads CASSPPGQWTDTQYF. CDR3 DNA: TGTGCCAGCAGCCCGCCGGGACAGTGGACAGATACGCAGTATTTT.

The CDR3 DNA reads as TGTGCCAGCAGTGAAGGGGGCAATAACTATGGCTACACCTTC. Translating gives CASSEGGNNYGYTF. The rearrangement joins TRBV6-1 to TRBJ1-2; a weak D match, TRBD1 (5 bases). The CDR3 sequence is 14 residues long. The ends were cut back, 1 base at V and 1 base at J, with 7 bases in the middle. Germline-derived CDR1 and CDR2 are MNHNS and SASEGT.